One sample yielded the 21 T cell receptor beta chains listed below, sequenced in a study of blood T cell repertoires in COVID-19. Libraries were prepared by immunoSEQ multiplex PCR; TCRdb keeps only in-frame clonotypes and omits some of them. This table has over 95,000 clones, 65% to 85% appearing once. The material sequenced was peripheral blood. The receptors shown here come from a man between 65 and 85 years old with active or convalescent COVID-19.

This clone is termed large. This chain uses TRBV7-6 with TRBJ2-7; D is ambiguous. Trimming removed 2 bases at V and 4 bases at J, with 6 bases between. From germline, CDR1 is SGHVS and CDR2 FNYEAQ. The CDR3 consists of 12 residues. The CDR3 sequence: CASSLPGYEQYF. The CDR3 DNA reads as TGTGCCAGCAGCTTACCGGGTTACGAGCAGTACTTC. Filled out from reference TRBV7-6 and TRBJ2-7, the complete variable domain reads GAGVSQSPRYKVTKRGQDVALRCDPISGHVSLYWYRQALGQGPEFLTYFNYEAQQDKSGLPNDRFSAERPEGSISTLTIQRTEQRDSAMYRCASSLPGYEQYFGPGTRLTVT.

The chain carries TRBV18 and TRBJ1-3; D gene ambiguous. Trimming stripped 1 base from V and 7 bases from J, with 8 bases between. Germline V CDR1 and CDR2: KGHSH, LQKENI. The CDR3 covers 13 residues. The chain's CDR3 is CASSPQGGNTIYF. The CDR3 DNA is TGTGCCAGCTCACCACAAGGCGGGAACACCATATATTTT.

This chain joins TRBV5-1 and TRBJ2-3; 10 bases fit TRBD2. The CDR3 has 15 amino acids. V lost 0 bases and J lost 5; bases outside the gene matches: 3. The germline V gene encodes CDR1 SGHRS and CDR2 YFSETQ. The CDR3 region has the DNA TGCGCCAGCAGCTTGGGACTAGCGGGTGGAGATACGCAGTATTTT. As protein: CASSLGLAGGDTQYF. The full variable domain, with the rest looked up from reference TRBV5-1 and TRBJ2-3, is KAGVTQTPRYLIKTRGQQVTLSCSPISGHRSVSWYQQTPGQGLQFLFEYFSETQRNKGNFPGRFSGRQFSNSRSEMNVSTLELGDSALYLCASSLGLAGGDTQYFGPGTRLTVL.

This chain connects TRBV30 to TRBJ1-3; TRBD1 is a possible D gene (6 bases). Germline V CDR1 and CDR2: GTSNPN, SVGIG (reference sequence). The length of the CDR3 is 17 residues. Trimming stripped 2 bases from V and 3 bases from J, with 20 bases between. This chain's CDR3 is CAWSTTRRGGYGNTIYF. CDR3 bases: TGTGCCTGGAGTACTACTAGGAGGGGGGGTTATGGAAACACCATATATTTT.

This clone was seen more than once but under ten times. The chain couples TRBV7-8 to TRBJ1-5; 9 bases line up with TRBD1. CDR3 length: 16 residues. Germline-derived CDR1 and CDR2 are SGHVS and FQNEAQ. Losses at the gene ends were 5 bases for V and 1 base for J; bases not matched to a gene: 6. The CDR3 region has the DNA TGTGCCAGCAGCACGGGGACAGGGAGAAGCAATCAGCCCCAGCATTTT. It is translated as CASSTGTGRSNQPQHF.

J is TRBJ2-5 and V is TRBV5-1; TRBD2 matches at 10 bases. Germline assignment: CDR1 SGHRS and CDR2 YFSETQ. After removal of 4 bases from V and 2 bases from J, the junction contained 5 bases not matched to a gene. There are 15 residues in the CDR3. The CDR3 reads CASSPAGGPQETQYF. CDR3 nucleotides: TGCGCCAGCAGCCCAGCGGGGGGGCCTCAAGAGACCCAGTACTTC.

J is TRBJ2-7 and V is TRBV5-5, with 8 bases aligning to TRBD2. This CDR3 region has 15 residues. V was clipped by 0 bases and J by 5 bases; unmatched bases: 7. Looked up from germline, CDR1 is SGHKS and CDR2 is YYEKEE (reference sequence). The CDR3 DNA reads TGTGCCAGCAGCTTGGCCGGGACTAGTATCCACGAGCAGTACTTC. This translates into CASSLAGTSIHEQYF. Complete variable domain (other parts from reference TRBV5-5 and TRBJ2-7): DAGVTQSPTHLIKTRGQQVTLRCSPISGHKSVSWYQQVLGQGPQFIFQYYEKEERGRGNFPDRFSARQFPNYSSELNVNALLLGDSALYLCASSLAGTSIHEQYFGPGTRLTVT.

This chain joins TRBV28 and TRBJ2-1, with 7 bases aligning to TRBD1. The CDR3 is 13 amino acids. Germline V gene lookup returns CDR1 MDHEN and CDR2 SYDVKM. Trimming removed 5 bases from V and 7 bases from J; junction bases left unmatched: 5. This CDR3 reads CASSGQGVNEQFF. As DNA, the CDR3 is TGTGCCAGCAGTGGCCAGGGGGTGAATGAGCAGTTCTTC.

The chain is built from TRBV5-1 and TRBJ1-1; 8 bases align to TRBD1. Germline V lookup: CDR1 SGHRS, CDR2 YFSETQ. Losses at the gene ends were 0 bases for V and 4 bases for J; bases not matched to a gene: 8. This CDR3 has 16 amino acids. CDR3: CASSLEWAGGGTEAFF. The CDR3, as DNA: TGCGCCAGCAGCTTGGAATGGGCAGGGGGCGGCACTGAAGCTTTCTTT.

The table lists this clone with a few counts. This chain connects TRBV7-2 to TRBJ2-7, with TRBD2 identical over 16 bases. Losses at the gene ends were 5 bases for V and 6 bases for J; bases not matched to a gene: 10. Germline V lookup: CDR1 SGHTA, CDR2 FQGNSA. The CDR3 consists of 17 residues. The CDR3 nucleotides are TGTGCCAGCAGCCCCCGGGGACTAGCGGGGGGGCTAGGCGAGCAGTACTTC. Its protein product is CASSPRGLAGGLGEQYF. The variable domain in full, with the rest retrieved from reference TRBV7-2 and TRBJ2-7, is GAGVSQSPSNKVTEKGKDVELRCDPISGHTALYWYRQSLGQGLEFLIYFQGNSAPDKSGLPSDRFSAERTGGSVSTLTIQRTQQEDSAVYLCASSPRGLAGGLGEQYFGPGTRLTVT.

The rearrangement uses TRBV5-1 and TRBJ1-6, with TRBD1 identical over 8 bases. Germline V gene lookup returns CDR1 SGHRS and CDR2 YFSETQ. V shed 4 bases, J shed 9 bases, and the junction held 6 bases outside the gene matches. The CDR3 covers 14 residues. The CDR3 loop is CASSRDRSFSPLHF. The CDR3 nucleotides read TGCGCCAGCAGCCGGGACAGGTCGTTTTCACCCCTCCACTTT.

There are a few counts of this clone. This chain links TRBV7-9 with TRBJ1-3; tentatively, D is TRBD1 (5 bases). Trimming pared 2 bases from V and 9 bases from J, leaving 14 bases between. Per germline, CDR1 SEHNR and CDR2 FQNEAQ (reference sequence). The CDR3 has 14 amino acids. The CDR3 region has the DNA TGTGCCAGCAGCTTATCCGGTGGCGGGGCCACCATATATTTT. Amino acids: CASSLSGGGATIYF.

The chain carries TRBV7-3 and TRBJ1-5, with D perhaps TRBD1 (6 bases). V lost 2 bases to trimming and J lost 5 bases, with 13 bases between them. The CDR3 loop spans 15 amino acids. CDR1 is SGHTA, CDR2 FQGTGA, per germline. This CDR3 is CASSLLRGPYQPQHF. In DNA form, the CDR3 reads TGTGCCAGCAGCTTACTCAGGGGCCCCTATCAGCCCCAGCATTTT.

This clone appeared once. This chain joins TRBV7-8 and TRBJ2-7; D perhaps matches TRBD1 (5 bases). Germline V gene lookup returns CDR1 SGHVS and CDR2 FQNEAQ. The germline V and J ends were trimmed by 4 bases and 2 bases, with 6 bases remaining between them. The CDR3 spans 12 residues. CDR3 sequence (DNA): TGTGCCAGCAGCTCAGGGCCCTACGAGCAGTACTTC. Translating gives CASSSGPYEQYF.

The rearrangement links TRBV5-8 to TRBJ1-1, with a weak D call TRBD1 (5 bases). Trimming shortened V by 4 bases and J by 1 base, and 8 bases separated the two germline ends. Per germline, CDR1 SGHTS and CDR2 YDEGEE. The CDR3 is 13 residues long. In DNA form, the CDR3 reads TGTGCCAGCAGCCTTACAGGGAACACTGAAGCTTTCTTT. This gives the protein CASSLTGNTEAFF.

The J gene is TRBJ2-7, the V gene TRBV5-4, with 15 positions matching TRBD2. This CDR3 comprises 16 residues. The ends lost 2 bases at V and 4 bases at J; junction bases unmatched: 4. Germline V CDR1 and CDR2: SGHNT, YYREEE (reference sequence). CDR3: CASSFRTSGGAYEQYF. For the CDR3, the DNA is TGTGCCAGCAGCTTCCGGACTAGCGGGGGGGCGTACGAGCAGTACTTC.

The genes are TRBV7-9 and TRBJ2-2, with 11 bases that match TRBD2. The ends lost 4 bases at V and 13 bases at J; junction bases unmatched: 23. The CDR3 is made up of 19 amino acids. The germline V gene encodes CDR1 SEHNR and CDR2 FQNEAQ (reference sequence). CDR3 amino acids: CASSSRGLAGGPLMDVLFF. CDR3 nucleotide sequence: TGTGCCAGCAGCTCCAGGGGTCTAGCGGGGGGCCCCTTGATGGATGTGCTGTTTTTT.

This clone came up once. The genes are TRBV28 and TRBJ2-5, with 7 bases aligning to TRBD2. V lost 2 bases to trimming and J lost 7 bases; unmatched junction nucleotides: 7. Germline CDR1 reads MDHEN; CDR2 reads SYDVKM. The CDR3 has 14 residues. The CDR3, as DNA: TGTGCCAGCAGTTTACCGCGGGGGAGGGGGACCCAGTACTTC. Its translation: CASSLPRGRGTQYF.

The chain combines TRBV24-1 with TRBJ2-3; TRBD2 is a possible D gene (6 bases). CDR3 length: 17 residues. Trimming took off 3 bases at V and 1 base at J, with 16 bases between the two ends. The V gene's germline CDR1 is KGHDR and CDR2 SFDVKD. The DNA for the CDR3 is TGTGCCACCAGTGATCCGGAGGAGGGGTTTGGCACAGATACGCAGTATTTT. Protein: CATSDPEEGFGTDTQYF.

A few counts support this clone. The rearrangement joins TRBV11-2 to TRBJ1-5; possible D gene TRBD1, 6 bases. The CDR3 runs to 14 residues. Looked up from germline, CDR1 is SGHAT and CDR2 is FQNNGV. The V end was cut by 4 bases, the J end by 5 bases, with 12 bases between. CDR3 DNA sequence: TGTGCCAGCAGCTCCCGGGACACCCATCAGCCCCAGCATTTT. Residues: CASSSRDTHQPQHF. Combining the CDR3 with reference TRBV11-2 and TRBJ1-5 gives the whole variable domain EAGVAQSPRYKIIEKRQSVAFWCNPISGHATLYWYQQILGQGPKLLIQFQNNGVVDDSQLPKDRFSAERLKGVDSTLKIQPAKLEDSAVYLCASSSRDTHQPQHFGDGTRLSIL.

The rearrangement links TRBV28 to TRBJ1-1; D unclear. V lost 5 bases to trimming and J lost 6 bases, with 10 bases between them. Germline V gene data show CDR1 as MDHEN and CDR2 as SYDVKM. The CDR3 has 12 amino acids. For the CDR3, the DNA is TGTGCCAGCAGTCCCCCGCAGGCTGAAGCTTTCTTT. Protein product: CASSPPQAEAFF.